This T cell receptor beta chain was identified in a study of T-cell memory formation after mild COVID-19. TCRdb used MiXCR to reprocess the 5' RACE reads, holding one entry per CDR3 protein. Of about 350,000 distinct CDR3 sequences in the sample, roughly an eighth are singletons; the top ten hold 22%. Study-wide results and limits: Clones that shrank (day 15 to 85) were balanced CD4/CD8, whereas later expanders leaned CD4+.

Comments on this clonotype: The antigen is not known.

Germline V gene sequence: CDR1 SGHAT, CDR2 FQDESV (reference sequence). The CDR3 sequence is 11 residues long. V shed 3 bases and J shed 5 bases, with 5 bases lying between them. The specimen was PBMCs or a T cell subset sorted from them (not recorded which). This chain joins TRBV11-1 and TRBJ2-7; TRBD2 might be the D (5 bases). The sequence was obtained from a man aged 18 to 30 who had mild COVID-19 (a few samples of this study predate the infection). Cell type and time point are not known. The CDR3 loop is CASSFGNEQYF. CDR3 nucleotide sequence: TGTGCCAGCAGCTTCGGGAACGAGCAGTACTTC.